The 9 T cell receptor beta chains below come from one sample, sequenced in a study of cytomegalovirus exposure and HLA in healthy donors (dated by TCRdb to 2016 to 2017). Library preparation employed the immunoSEQ multiplex PCR assay. A mixture of 60 forward primers for TCR Vbeta segments and 13 reverse primers for TCR Jbeta segments was used in the multiplex PCR. TCRdb limited this immuneACCESS table to in-frame rearrangements with V and J called. A share of clones is missing; checked studies link under half to unresolved V genes, and the rest is unexplained. For this sample there are some 90,000 clones; just over 70% appear just once. The ten largest clones capture more than 7% of the sample. The sample consisted of PBMCs. The receptors derive from a man aged 55 to 70 in good health and CMV-seronegative.

The sample holds a few counts of this clone. The rearrangement uses TRBV19 and TRBJ1-5, with TRBD1 identical over 7 bases. V gave up 3 bases and J gave up 2 bases; unmatched junction bases: 7. The CDR3 length is 16 residues. Germline lookup yields CDR1 LNHDA and CDR2 SQIVND (reference sequence). The CDR3 region is CASSMDNRGRNQPQHF. The CDR3 bases are TGTGCCAGTAGTATGGACAACAGGGGCCGCAATCAGCCCCAGCATTTT.

The genes are TRBV5-8 and TRBJ1-5; D remains unclear. The CDR3 length is 17 residues. V lost 5 bases to trimming and J lost 1 base, with 19 bases between them. The germline CDR1 and CDR2 sequences are SGHTS and YDEGEE. In nucleotides, the CDR3 is TGTGCCAGCAGTACTCCCCGGACTTTCAGGAGCAATCAGCCCCAGCATTTT. Translation: CASSTPRTFRSNQPQHF.

V is TRBV5-6 and J is TRBJ1-1, with TRBD1 identical over 10 bases. CDR3 size: 13 residues. CDR1 and CDR2 (germline): SGHDT, YYEEEE. Trimming cost V 2 bases and J 7 bases; bases outside gene matches: 2. In nucleotides, the CDR3 is TGTGCCAGCAGCTTCGGACAGGGGGGTGAAGCTTTCTTT. It encodes CASSFGQGGEAFF. The whole variable domain, filled in from reference TRBV5-6 and TRBJ1-1, reads DAGVTQSPTHLIKTRGQQVTLRCSPKSGHDTVSWYQQALGQGPQFIFQYYEEEERQRGNFPDRFSGHQFPNYSSELNVNALLLGDSALYLCASSFGQGGEAFFGQGTRLTVV.

The table lists this clone with a few counts. The rearrangement links TRBV2 to TRBJ1-4; D unresolved. This CDR3 is built from 14 residues. Germline V gene sequence: CDR1 SNHLY, CDR2 FYNNEI. Trimming removed 1 base at V and 4 bases at J, with 7 bases between. The CDR3 nucleotides read TGTGCCAGCAGTGAAGGCAGGTATAATGAAAAACTGTTTTTT. It specifies CASSEGRYNEKLFF. Based on the CDR3 plus reference TRBV2 and TRBJ1-4, the full variable domain is EPEVTQTPSHQVTQMGQEVILRCVPISNHLYFYWYRQILGQKVEFLVSFYNNEISEKSEIFDDQFSVERPDGSNFTLKIRSTKLEDSAMYFCASSEGRYNEKLFFGSGTQLSVL.

This clone was seen only a few times. The chain combines TRBV5-1 with TRBJ2-2, with 11 bases lining up with TRBD1. This CDR3 has 16 residues. Germline values: CDR1 SGHRS, CDR2 YFSETQ. V trimming: 2 bases; J trimming: 5 bases; junction bases outside the gene matches: 5. Here the CDR3 reads CASSLSGTGGTGELFF. The CDR3 DNA is TGCGCCAGCAGCTTATCCGGGACAGGGGGTACCGGGGAGCTGTTTTTT.

The V and J genes are TRBV6-6 and TRBJ1-4; tentatively, D is TRBD1 (6 bases). Germline-derived CDR1 and CDR2 are MNHNY and SVGAGI (reference sequence). CDR3 length equals 16 residues. The V gene lost 6 bases and the J gene lost 0 bases, with 14 bases spanning the gap. The CDR3 DNA reads TGTGCCAGCAGGCCAGGGGATACCGCAACTAATGAAAAACTGTTTTTT. Translation: CASRPGDTATNEKLFF.

The CDR3 protein is CASSLGQGDQPQHF. The CDR3 DNA is TGCGCCAGCAGCTTGGGACAGGGAGATCAGCCCCAGCATTTT. The J gene is TRBJ1-5, the V gene TRBV5-1; TRBD1 aligns across 7 bases. This CDR3 region has 14 residues. Losses at the gene ends were 0 bases for V and 5 bases for J; bases not matched to a gene: 2. The germline V gene encodes CDR1 SGHRS and CDR2 YFSETQ.

The chain joins TRBV29-1 to TRBJ2-7; no clear D. The CDR3 has 13 residues. From germline, CDR1 is SQVTM and CDR2 ANQGSEA. The germline V and J ends were trimmed by 1 base and 0 bases, with 7 bases remaining between them. The CDR3 spells CSVEGRNSYEQYF. Written as DNA, the CDR3 is TGCAGCGTTGAAGGCAGGAACTCCTACGAGCAGTACTTC.

V usage is TRBV5-4 and J usage is TRBJ1-2; 11 nucleotides match TRBD1. This CDR3 region has 14 residues. V gave up 0 bases and J gave up 7 bases; unmatched junction bases: 2. The germline CDR1 and CDR2 sequences are SGHNT and YYREEE (reference sequence). The CDR3 nucleotides read TGTGCCAGCAGCTTGGAGGACAGGGGGCTTGGCTACACCTTC. It translates to CASSLEDRGLGYTF.